A selection of T cell receptor beta chains follows, all from one sample in a study of T cell repertoires in cytomegalovirus infection. TCRdb used MiXCR to reprocess the reads, holding one entry per CDR3 protein. The sample consists of around 100,000 distinct CDR3 sequences, roughly a tenth of them appearing once. No antigen has been assigned to these receptors. Sequencing input: PBMCs, sequenced either directly or after in vitro stimulation (not recorded which). These TCRs come from a human donor in good health (CMV status not recorded). Some clones in this sample may be carry-over from other donors' samples. The CDR3 runs from the conserved cysteine through the conserved F or W. D genes are given only for firm matches. For some rows the clone size is stated as once, few or many, or as a class when expanded; others skip it.

J: TRBJ1-2; V: TRBV5-6; D: NA; size: few; DNA: TGTGCCAGCAGCTTGAAGGGAGGTCCTGGCTACACCTTC; CDR3: CASSLKGGPGYTF
J: TRBJ2-3; V: TRBV7-2; D: TRBD2; size: many; DNA: TGTGCCAGCAGCCCACTAGCGGGAGGGATGTTAGATACGCAGTATTTT; CDR3: CASSPLAGGMLDTQYF
J: TRBJ1-2; V: TRBV7-9; D: TRBD1; size: many; DNA: TGTGCCAGCAGTTCGACAGGGAACTATGGCTACACCTTC; CDR3: CASSSTGNYGYTF
J: TRBJ1-1; V: TRBV27; D: NA; size: few; DNA: TGTGCCAGCAGTTTAGATTGGGGCGGCCGCATGAACACTGAAGCTTTCTTT; CDR3: CASSLDWGGRMNTEAFF
J: TRBJ1-2; V: TRBV11-1; D: NA; size: many; DNA: TGTGCCAGCAGCCGAACATCACCAGGGGTGCCGCGTGGCTACACCTTC; CDR3: CASSRTSPGVPRGYTF
J: TRBJ1-2; V: TRBV6-6; D: TRBD1; size: many; DNA: TGTGCCAGCAGTGGAGAGAGGGGGCAAAGCTATGGCTACACCTTC; CDR3: CASSGERGQSYGYTF
J: TRBJ2-7; V: TRBV5-4; D: NA; size: many; DNA: TGTGCCAGCAGCTCAAGGACAGTTCCCACCGAGCAGTACTTC; CDR3: CASSSRTVPTEQYF
J: TRBJ1-4; V: TRBV7-2; D: NA; size: few; DNA: TGTGCCAGCAGCTTAGGAGCCACTAATGAAAAACTGTTTTTT; CDR3: CASSLGATNEKLFF
J: TRBJ1-6; V: TRBV6-5; D: TRBD1; size: few; DNA: TGTGCCAGCAGTTACACCGGGACAGGAGAGTTACCCCTCCACTTT; CDR3: CASSYTGTGELPLHF
J: TRBJ2-6; V: TRBV7-2; D: NA; size: NA; DNA: TGTGCCAGCAGCGGGGGTTACAACGTCCTGACTTTC; CDR3: CASSGGYNVLTF
J: TRBJ1-1; V: TRBV4-2; D: NA; size: many; DNA: TGTGCCAGCAGCCACAAGGGGCATGGGACTGAAGCTTTCTTT; CDR3: CASSHKGHGTEAFF
J: TRBJ1-1; V: TRBV7-2; D: NA; size: many; DNA: TGTGCCAGCATCCTCACAGGGAACACTGAAGCTTTCTTT; CDR3: CASILTGNTEAFF
J: TRBJ2-3; V: TRBV19; D: TRBD2; size: many; DNA: TGTGCCAGTAGTATGGTGGGCCGAGGACTAGCGGGAGGTCTCTACACAGATACGCAGTATTTT; CDR3: CASSMVGRGLAGGLYTDTQYF
J: TRBJ2-1; V: TRBV7-2; D: NA; size: many; DNA: TGTGCCTCAAGGGGGCAGCGGGTCAATGAGCAGTTCTTC; CDR3: CASRGQRVNEQFF
J: TRBJ1-4; V: TRBV6-5; D: TRBD1; size: many; DNA: TGTGCCAGCCTTACAAAGGACAGGGGCCGACAAAAACTGTTTTTT; CDR3: CASLTKDRGRQKLFF
J: TRBJ1-1; V: TRBV7-8; D: NA; size: many; DNA: TGTGCCAGCAGCGACCATCGGCGGCCCTTAGGGACTGAAGCTTTCTTT; CDR3: CASSDHRRPLGTEAFF
J: TRBJ1-1; V: TRBV29-1; D: NA; size: many; DNA: TGCAGCGCATGGTGGGACACTGAAGCTTTCTTT; CDR3: CSAWWDTEAFF
J: TRBJ2-7; V: TRBV7-8; D: NA; size: few; DNA: TGTGCCACTACGGGACCACCCAACTACGAGCAGTACTTC; CDR3: CATTGPPNYEQYF
J: TRBJ1-1; V: TRBV5-1; D: NA; size: NA; DNA: TGCGCCAGCAGCTTGGGGGGCGCGAGGAACACTGAAGCTTTCTTT; CDR3: CASSLGGARNTEAFF
J: TRBJ2-5; V: TRBV6-6; D: TRBD1; size: few; DNA: TGTGCCAGCAGCCAAACACCCTCCGGGACAGGGGGCTCCCAGTACTTC; CDR3: CASSQTPSGTGGSQYF
J: TRBJ1-3; V: TRBV7-9; D: TRBD1; size: many; DNA: TGTGCCAGCAGCTCCCGGACAGGGGCTGGAAACACCATATATTTT; CDR3: CASSSRTGAGNTIYF
J: TRBJ1-4; V: TRBV4-2; D: NA; size: many; DNA: TGTGCCAGCAGCCAAGATGGTTACAGGTTTAACCCGGTCGCTAATGAAAAACTGTTTTTT; CDR3: CASSQDGYRFNPVANEKLFF